This TCR beta chain was recorded in a study of OX40 agonist ivuxolimab in advanced cancers. At the level of the whole study: Ivuxolimab was a fully human IgG2 agonistic monoclonal antibody targeting the costimulatory receptor OX40 (CD134). Patients were allowed to have had prior anti-PD-1, anti-PD-L1 or anti-CTLA-4 therapy, and 40% of the dose-escalation patients had been treated with checkpoint inhibitors. Peripheral TCRbeta sequencing aimed to test whether ivuxolimab altered TCR sequence diversity and caused clonal T-cell expansion. Of the roughly 51 patients in dose escalation, around 20 had hepatocellular carcinoma, some 15 had melanoma, 9 had renal cell carcinoma and 9 had head and neck cancer. A male proportion of 82.7% and a mean age of around 60 years, ranging from roughly 20 to 80, were recorded for the dose-escalation cohort. Intravenous ivuxolimab was administered to patients every 2 weeks at six dose levels: 0.01, 0.1, 0.3, 1.5, 3 and 10 mg/kg. Partial responses occurred in three dose-escalation patients, of whom one had hepatocellular carcinoma and two had cutaneous melanoma. The paper reports the monotherapy dose-escalation portion (N ≈ 50 patients) of the phase I ivuxolimab trial.

To sequence the TCRbeta CDR3 region, genomic DNA was isolated from the sorted cells. TCRbeta CDR3 regions were sequenced using the immunoSEQ Assay. TCRdb retrieved this table from immuneACCESS and kept in-frame rearrangements only. Not all clones are present; in checked studies, unresolved V genes account for under half, and no reason is known for the remainder. Counted in this sample were about 55,000 clones; approximately 84% of them appeared once. About 1.2% of the sample is in the top ten clones. Patients with a history of autoimmune disease or receiving systemic immunosuppression were excluded from the trial. Peripheral blood for TCR sequencing was collected from all dose cohorts at baseline, on cycle 4 day 1, and on cycle 7 day 1. The samples were drawn from a first-in-human, open-label, multicenter phase I dose-escalation trial of ivuxolimab. The trial enrolled adults with locally advanced or metastatic head and neck squamous cell, hepatocellular, melanoma or renal cell carcinoma. Before TCR sequencing, CD4+ T cells and CD8+ T cells from peripheral blood were sorted into separate populations.

Comments on this clone: Which antigen it targets is not known. Per-base quality was not reported, and no clone a single base away is much larger than it.

The germline V gene gives CDR1 as SNHLY and CDR2 as FYNNEI. V is cut back by 6 bases and J by 3 bases, with 6 bases in the junction unmatched. Counted from cysteine to phenylalanine, this CDR3 has 15 amino acids. The only DNA kept is the CDR3, 45 bases in frame from the first base. General conclusions and limits of the study: The antigen specificity of the clonally expanded peripheral T cells was not determined. In partial responders in the 0.1-3.0 mg/kg groups, normalized peripheral clonal expansion was found to be among the lowest, especially among CD8+ T cells. After ivuxolimab, CD8+ T cells had more expanded clones than CD4+ T cells on average. Low levels of normalized T-cell clonal expansion were also seen in some patients who did not respond. At doses of 0.1 to 3.0 mg/kg, clonal expansion of both CD4+ and CD8+ blood T cells was observed from baseline to week 6.

Sequencing used CD4+ or CD8+ T cells sorted from blood, obtained in a trial of the OX40 agonist ivuxolimab. The TCR was taken from an adult with an advanced solid tumor such as melanoma, head and neck, liver or kidney cancer. The chain links TRBV2 with TRBJ2-4; 9 bases in the junction line up with TRBD1. The CDR3 here reads CASSVQGAGKNIQYF. The bases are TGTGCCAGCAGCGTACAGGGGGCCGGCAAAAACATTCAGTACTTC.